These 21 T cell receptor delta chains were all obtained from the same sample, sequenced in a study of γδ T cells in repeated Plasmodium falciparum infection. Gammadelta T cells were flow-sorted from PBMC into Vgamma9/Vdelta2+ and Vdelta2-negative populations for bulk analysis. TCRdb reanalyzed the multiplex PCR reads using CATT. The sample has 50,000 to 65,000 delta-chain clones; around 1.7% are singletons. The sample comprised gamma-delta T cells from blood. The receptor source for this set is a pool of human donors (malaria-infected and uninfected, not separated).

This clone has just a few counts. A far larger clone is just one base off, so this is likely a read error. The CDR3 bases are TGTGCTCTTGGCGCCAGGCCCCCTCCCTACGGGGCCAACTACACCGATAAACTCATCTTT. Translating it yields CALGARPPPYGANYTDKLIF. The V and J genes are TRDV1 and TRDJ1, with D possibly matching TRDD2 (5 bases). No J gene was available from TCRdb, and it was assigned here by a germline match of the DNA. The V gene lost 6 bases and the J gene lost 0 bases, with 29 bases spanning the gap. The CDR3 covers 20 residues. Per germline, CDR1 TSWWSYY and CDR2 QGS.

Ten or more counts support this clone. A far larger clone is off by one base, so a read error is likely. The identical CDR3 is also encoded by other nucleotide sequences in the sample. The chain has TRDV1 and TRDJ1, with TRDD3 as a possible D gene (5 bases). Germline values: CDR1 TSWWSYY, CDR2 QGS. The CDR3 covers 17 residues. V lost 3 bases and J 3 bases, leaving 20 bases between the germline ends. The CDR3 DNA sequence: TGTGCTCTTGGGGATCTCACAGGGGGCCCTGCCCCCGATAAACTCATCTTT. It translates to CALGDLTGGPAPDKLIF.

This clone was detected a few times. Given a far larger clone just one base away, this is likely a sequencing read error. Different DNA sequences within this sample yield the same CDR3. The J gene is TRDJ1, the V gene TRDV1; D perhaps matches TRDD3 (5 bases). The J gene is not listed in TCRdb, so it was assigned here from a DNA match to germline. The V gene's germline CDR1 is TSWWSYY and CDR2 QGS. The V and J ends lost 1 base and 3 bases respectively, with 42 bases between them. The CDR3 length is 25 residues. CDR3 in DNA: TGTGCTCTTGGGGAACCCTCTTGGCGAGCCCCTGCGGACAGAGTTTTGGGAGATACATCCGATAAACTCATCTTT. Protein sequence: CALGEPSWRAPADRVLGDTSDKLIF.

This clone was counted many times. This sequence is one base from a far larger clone and is likely a read error. The J gene is TRDJ1, the V gene TRDV1; 8 bases map to TRDD3. Germline V gene lookup returns CDR1 TSWWSYY and CDR2 QGS. There are 21 residues in the CDR3. Losses at the gene ends were 5 bases for V and 1 base for J; bases not matched to a gene: 24. The chain's CDR3 is CALGKASAYWGVPIFTDKLIF. CDR3 coding DNA: TGTGCTCTTGGGAAGGCCTCTGCGTACTGGGGGGTACCCATCTTCACCGATAAACTCATCTTT.

With respect to this clone: The TCRdb record carries a much larger clone's protein, which differs from this DNA's translation at residue 19; a read error is the likely cause, and the protein listed here is the DNA translation. V gene TRDV1 combines with J gene TRDJ1, with 11 bases matching TRDD3. TCRdb offers no J gene call, so here the DNA was matched to germline to obtain one. The germline CDR1 and CDR2 sequences are TSWWSYY and QGS. With 4 bases clipped from V and 7 bases from J, the junction kept 32 bases outside the gene matches. The CDR3 sequence is 23 residues long. CDR3 in amino acids: CALGARIPRLRTLFWGILGKLIF. CDR3 bases: TGTGCTCTTGGGGCCCGAATCCCCCGACTACGTACCCTCTTCTGGGGGATACTCGGTAAACTCATCTTT.

This clone was seen at least ten times. This DNA translates differently at residue 18 from the TCRdb protein, which is that of a much larger clone; a read error is likely, and the protein shown is the DNA's own translation. The chain uses TRDV1 and TRDJ1; TRDD3 aligns across 11 bases. Germline loops: CDR1 TSWWSYY, CDR2 QGS. The CDR3 has 20 amino acids. CDR3 protein: CALGAAFGWWGIRGTDKPIF. The CDR3 region has the DNA TGTGCTCTTGGGGCCGCCTTCGGCTGGTGGGGGATACGGGGGACCGATAAACCCATCTTT.

This clone was seen a handful of times. This likely traces to a read error, being one base from a far larger clone. Other DNA sequences within the sample encode an identical CDR3. CDR3 bases: TGTGCCTGCGGACTGGGGGATATTTTTGGGTCCGCCGATAAACTCATCTTC. It yields the protein CACGLGDIFGSADKLIF. The J gene has no call, while the V gene is TRDV2; the table's D call TRDD3 went unverified against the DNA. The CDR3 totals 17 residues. Germline loops: CDR1 GEAIGNYY, CDR2 EKD.

This clone was observed at least ten times. TCRdb's entry gives the protein of a much larger clone, which mismatches this DNA's translation at residue 5, likely from a read error; the protein reported here is translated from the DNA. The V gene is TRDV1, the J gene TRDJ1; D might be TRDD3 (7 bases). Per germline, CDR1 TSWWSYY and CDR2 QGS. CDR3 size: 17 residues. V dropped 4 bases and J dropped 1 base, with 19 bases sitting between them. The CDR3 reads CALGGTSYWGSTDKLIF. As DNA, the CDR3 is TGTGCTCTTGGGGGAACGTCCTACTGGGGATCCACCGATAAACTCATCTTT.

For this clone: Since a far larger clone is one base different, this is likely a read error. The gene calls are TRDV3 and TRDJ1, with D tentatively TRDD3 (5 bases). Here the J gene came from matching the DNA to germline, since TCRdb omits it. This CDR3 is built from 20 residues. From germline, CDR1 is TVYSNPD and CDR2 GDNSRS (reference sequence). V was shortened by 0 bases and J by 6 bases, with 35 bases between the two germline ends. This chain's CDR3 is CAFSFRGGYVRPRKTHKLIF. In DNA, the CDR3 is TGTGCCTTTAGCTTTAGGGGGGGGTACGTAAGACCACGGAAGACCCATAAACTCATCTTT. The full variable domain, rest sourced from reference TRDV3 and TRDJ1, is CDKVTQSSPDQTVASGSEVVLLCTYDTVYSNPDLFWYRIRPDYSFQFVFYGDNSRSEGADFTQGRFSVKHILTQKAFHLVISPVRTEDSATYYCAFSFRGGYVRPRKTHKLIFGKGTRVTVEP.

Worth noting for this clone: A far larger clone is a single base away, which makes a read error likely. Within the sample, other DNA sequences also encode this same CDR3. The genes are TRDV2 and TRDJ1, with 7 bases that match TRDD3. Trimming took 0 bases from V and 2 from J; bases not matched to a gene: 17. The germline gives CDR1 GEAIGNYY, CDR2 EKD. This CDR3 spans 19 amino acids. DNA of the CDR3: TGTGCCTGTGACACCGTCGAAACAGGGGGGGATCTGTATACCGATAAACTCATCTTT. Residues: CACDTVETGGDLYTDKLIF.

This clone was counted at least ten times. This DNA translates differently at residue 12 from the TCRdb protein, which is that of a much larger clone; a read error is likely, and the protein shown is the DNA's own translation. The CDR3 region is CALGETPSYGGRDKLIF. In nucleotides, the CDR3 is TGTGCTCTTGGGGAAACTCCTTCCTACGGGGGACGGGATAAACTCATCTTT. The genes are TRDV1 and TRDJ1; 9 nucleotides agree with TRDD2. This CDR3 region has 17 residues. Germline CDR1 TSWWSYY, CDR2 QGS. The junction had 12 bases not matched to a gene; V was cut back by 2 bases and J by 5 bases.

This clone was counted many times. TCRdb pairs this DNA with a much larger clone's protein that differs at residue 11, likely a read error; the protein shown was translated from the DNA. The chain uses TRDV1 and TRDJ1, with D perhaps matching TRDD3 (6 bases). V lost 9 bases and J 3 bases, leaving 23 bases between the germline ends. Germline V gene sequence: CDR1 TSWWSYY, CDR2 QGS. The CDR3 has 16 residues. CDR3 DNA sequence: TGTGCTCTGGAGGAAGCAGGGGTGGGGGTCGCCGATAAACTCATCTTT. Its translation: CALEEAGVGVADKLIF.

The sample holds a few counts of this clone. TCRdb records a much larger clone's protein for this DNA, with a difference at residue 15 that likely arises from a read error; the protein given is the translation of the DNA. Written as DNA, the CDR3 is TGTGCCTGTGACACTGCTATTACTGGGGGATACATGTACACCAATAAACTCATCTTT. It yields the protein CACDTAITGGYMYTNKLIF. This chain links TRDV2 with TRDJ1, with 12 bases identical to TRDD3. No J gene was available from TCRdb, and it was assigned here by a germline match of the DNA. The germline V gene has CDR1 GEAIGNYY and CDR2 EKD. The CDR3 length is 19 residues.

This clone was seen a handful of times. The translation of this DNA and the TCRdb protein of a much larger clone differ at residue 3, probably owing to a read error; the protein shown here is translated from the DNA. This rearrangement joins TRDV2 to TRDJ1, with TRDD3 identical over 13 bases. TCRdb lists no J gene, so it was determined here by aligning the DNA to germline. The CDR3 has 22 residues. Germline values: CDR1 GEAIGNYY, CDR2 EKD. Here the CDR3 reads CARDKKSVLRDVLGDTPDKLIF. The CDR3 coding sequence is TGTGCCCGTGACAAGAAGTCCGTCCTACGGGACGTACTGGGGGATACGCCCGATAAACTCATCTTT.

This clone was seen a few times. The mismatch at residue 12 between this DNA's translation and the TCRdb protein of a much larger clone likely reflects a read error; the protein shown is translated from the DNA. The chain is built from TRDV1 and TRDJ1; 7 bases match TRDD3. The J gene, absent from TCRdb, was called here by matching the DNA to germline. The CDR3 contains 18 residues. The V gene end was trimmed by 5 bases and the J gene end by 1 base; junction bases not matched to a gene: 16. Per germline, CDR1 TSWWSYY and CDR2 QGS. The CDR3 nucleotides are TGTGCTCTTGGGAGCGGAGGACCCTGGGGGTTGCGCACCGATAAACTCATCTTT. It yields the protein CALGSGGPWGLRTDKLIF.

There are a few counts of this clone. The translation of this DNA and the TCRdb protein of a much larger clone differ at residue 10, probably owing to a read error; the protein shown here is translated from the DNA. The chain uses TRDV1 and TRDJ1; 9 nucleotides line up with TRDD3. CDR1 is TSWWSYY and CDR2 is QGS in the germline V gene. This CDR3 is built from 17 residues. Trimming cost V 3 bases and J 0 bases; bases outside gene matches: 8. The CDR3 sequence: CALGEKYWGRYTDKLIF. CDR3 nucleotides: TGTGCTCTTGGGGAGAAGTACTGGGGGAGGTACACCGATAAACTCATCTTT.

This clone was recorded a few times. TCRdb records a much larger clone's protein for this DNA, with a difference at residue 6 that likely arises from a read error; the protein given is the translation of the DNA. V usage is TRDV1 and J usage is TRDJ1; maybe TRDD3 (5 bases). The J gene is not listed in TCRdb, so it was assigned here from a DNA match to germline. This CDR3 region has 19 residues. V gave up 3 bases and J gave up 3 bases, with 26 bases separating them. Germline V gene data show CDR1 as TSWWSYY and CDR2 as QGS. The CDR3 region is CALGESPGVIPQYADKLIF. The CDR3 DNA reads TGTGCTCTTGGGGAGTCGCCGGGGGTTATCCCCCAGTACGCCGATAAACTCATCTTT.

This clone was found many times. TCRdb's protein for this DNA is that of a much larger clone and differs from the translation at residue 7, likely a read error; the protein shown is the DNA translation. This sequence joins TRDV1 and TRDJ1; no clear D. The CDR3 has 12 residues. Germline V CDR1 and CDR2: TSWWSYY, QGS. V dropped 1 base and J dropped 3 bases, with 3 bases sitting between them. CDR3 amino acids: CALGEPADKLIF. The CDR3 bases are TGTGCTCTTGGGGAACCCGCCGATAAACTCATCTTT.

The sample holds a few counts of this clone. A far larger clone is just one base off, so this is likely a read error. Other DNA sequences in the same sample also yield this CDR3. The chain uses TRDV1 and TRDJ1; 8 nucleotides agree with TRDD2. No J gene is reported in TCRdb; it was inferred here by comparing the DNA with germline. Germline V lookup: CDR1 TSWWSYY, CDR2 QGS. This CDR3 spans 21 amino acids. The J segment lost 3 bases and the V segment lost 0 bases, leaving 21 bases of the junction unmatched. The CDR3 DNA sequence: TGTGCTCTTGGGGAACTAGCCGCTTCCTACTCAGGGAAACTGTTCTCCGATAAACTCATCTTT. Protein sequence: CALGELAASYSGKLFSDKLIF.

On this clone: Translating this DNA gives a protein that differs at residue 6 from the TCRdb one, which belongs to a much larger clone; a read error is likely, and the protein shown is this translation. The J gene is TRDJ1, the V gene TRDV1; 12 bases agree with TRDD3. The J gene, missing from TCRdb, was assigned here through DNA to germline matching. CDR1 is TSWWSYY, CDR2 QGS, per germline. The CDR3 loop spans 20 amino acids. V lost 1 base to trimming and J lost 3 bases; unmatched junction nucleotides: 15. The CDR3 DNA follows: TGTGCTCTTGGGGAACAGAGCAATCCACGGCTGGGGGATACGCCCGATAAACTCATCTTT. Its translation is CALGEQSNPRLGDTPDKLIF.

This clone was recorded a few times. TCRdb's protein, taken from a much larger clone, differs from this DNA's translation at residue 19, likely owing to a read error; the protein displayed comes from the DNA. The J gene was not called, though the V gene is TRDV1; TRDD3 reflects the table's D call only, with no check against the DNA. The CDR3 has 21 residues. Germline V gene lookup returns CDR1 TSWWSYY and CDR2 QGS. The CDR3 region is CALGDPSSSWDWGRRNDKPIF. Here the CDR3 DNA reads TGTGCTCTTGGGGACCCTTCTTCCTCCTGGGACTGGGGGAGAAGAAACGATAAACCCATCTTT.